One sample yielded the 22 T cell receptor beta chains listed below, sequenced in a study of OX40 agonist ivuxolimab in advanced cancers. Some clones are missing from TCRdb's copy, which holds only in-frame ones; the method was immunoSEQ multiplex PCR. The sample has 61,000 or so clones, 86% seen once. Sequenced material: CD4+ or CD8+ T cells sorted from blood, taken in a trial of the OX40 agonist ivuxolimab. The receptors were gathered from an adult with an advanced solid tumor such as melanoma, head and neck, liver or kidney cancer.

This clone appeared once. This chain uses TRBV7-9 with TRBJ1-4; D might be TRBD1 (5 bases). Germline V gene lookup returns CDR1 SEHNR and CDR2 FQNEAQ (reference sequence). Trimming cost V 5 bases and J 8 bases, with 21 bases left between them. This CDR3 is built from 16 residues. This chain's CDR3 is CASSVYPGRSVEKLFF. CDR3 nucleotide sequence: TGTGCCAGCAGCGTATACCCAGGGAGAAGTGTAGAAAAACTGTTTTTT. Together with reference TRBV7-9 and TRBJ1-4, the CDR3 gives the full variable domain: DTGVSQNPRHKITKRGQNVTFRCDPISEHNRLYWYRQTLGQGPEFLTYFQNEAQLEKSRLLSDRFSAERPKGSFSTLEIQRTEQGDSAMYLCASSVYPGRSVEKLFFGSGTQLSVL.

This chain connects TRBV30 to TRBJ2-1; D perhaps matches TRBD2 (6 bases). Germline CDR1 and CDR2: GTSNPN and SVGIG (reference sequence). Trimming shortened V by 3 bases and J by 4 bases, and 16 bases separated the two germline ends. There are 15 residues in the CDR3. CDR3 DNA: TGTGCCTGGAGCCCCTCGAGGGGAGGTTACAATGAGCAGTTCTTC. Its translation is CAWSPSRGGYNEQFF.

The rearrangement uses TRBV19 and TRBJ2-7; 7 bases are a match to TRBD2. The CDR3 totals 15 residues. Trimming took 5 bases from V and 0 from J; bases not matched to a gene: 7. CDR1 is LNHDA and CDR2 is SQIVND in the germline V gene (reference sequence). CDR3 loop: CASSEERGRSYEQYF. In nucleotides, the CDR3 is TGTGCCAGTAGTGAGGAGCGGGGACGCTCCTACGAGCAGTACTTC.

V and J are TRBV6-1 and TRBJ1-5; D is unclear. V shed 8 bases and J shed 5 bases, with 13 bases lying between them. This CDR3 has 13 amino acids. The germline V gene has CDR1 MNHNS and CDR2 SASEGT. The CDR3 region has the DNA TGTGCCAGCCTCCGGGATGCTGATCAGCCCCAGCATTTT. Residues: CASLRDADQPQHF.

A few counts support this clone. The CDR3 DNA reads TGTGCCAGCAGTCTGGGACAGGGGCAGGGCTACACCTTC. This encodes CASSLGQGQGYTF. The gene calls are TRBV28 and TRBJ1-2; the match to TRBD1 covers 10 bases. The CDR3 covers 13 residues. Germline V gene sequence: CDR1 MDHEN, CDR2 SYDVKM. Trimming removed 5 bases from V and 8 bases from J; junction bases left unmatched: 5.

The chain combines TRBV6-5 with TRBJ2-7; no definite D call. This CDR3 spans 15 amino acids. V lost 2 bases and J lost 1, with 12 bases in between. The germline V gene has CDR1 MNHEY and CDR2 SVGAGI. CDR3 loop: CASSYGASVSYEQYF. CDR3 coding DNA: TGTGCCAGCAGTTACGGTGCCTCCGTTTCCTACGAGCAGTACTTC.

The chain joins TRBV7-8 to TRBJ2-2, with 11 bases fitting TRBD1. The junction had 10 bases not matched to a gene; V was cut back by 5 bases and J by 5 bases. The CDR3 covers 17 residues. Germline V CDR1 and CDR2: SGHVS, FQNEAQ. The DNA for the CDR3 is TGTGCCAGCAGCCCCGGCGGGACAGGGGGAAGTACCGGGGAGCTGTTTTTT. Protein sequence: CASSPGGTGGSTGELFF.

The V gene is TRBV10-3, the J gene TRBJ1-1, with a tentative D call TRBD1 (5 bases). The V end lost 0 bases, the J end lost 0 bases, and 5 bases lay between the germline ends. The CDR3 runs 14 residues. From germline, CDR1 is ENHRY and CDR2 SYGVKD. The CDR3 DNA follows: TGTGCCATCAGTGAGTCGACAGTGAACACTGAAGCTTTCTTT. Protein product: CAISESTVNTEAFF.

The V gene is TRBV5-1, the J gene TRBJ2-1; maybe TRBD2 (6 bases). V lost 3 bases and J lost 3, with 7 bases in between. The V gene's germline CDR1 is SGHRS and CDR2 YFSETQ. This CDR3 spans 13 amino acids. The CDR3 DNA sequence: TGCGCCAGCAGCTCGACTAGCTACAATGAGCAGTTCTTC. It translates to CASSSTSYNEQFF.

CDR3 in amino acids: CASRLTDTQYF. CDR3 DNA sequence: TGTGCCAGCCGGCTTACGGATACGCAGTATTTT. The rearrangement links TRBV7-2 to TRBJ2-3; D ambiguous. The V end was cut by 8 bases, the J end by 6 bases, with 9 bases between. The CDR3 consists of 11 residues. From germline, CDR1 is SGHTA and CDR2 FQGNSA.

The rearrangement links TRBV6-5 to TRBJ1-1; D is ambiguous. This CDR3 comprises 15 residues. Germline V CDR1 and CDR2: MNHEY, SVGAGI. V shed 4 bases and J shed 1 base, with 13 bases lying between them. CDR3 nucleotide sequence: TGTGCCAGCAGTTTAATAAGGCCTTCGAACACTGAAGCTTTCTTT. Translation gives CASSLIRPSNTEAFF.

The genes are TRBV5-1 and TRBJ1-1; a possible D gene is TRBD1 (5 bases). This CDR3 is built from 15 residues. Germline V gives CDR1 SGHRS, CDR2 YFSETQ. Trimming cost V 0 bases and J 4 bases, with 13 bases left between them. The CDR3 DNA reads as TGCGCCAGCAGCTTGGCGGCGGGGGTTGGCACTGAAGCTTTCTTT. Its translation is CASSLAAGVGTEAFF.

This chain connects TRBV6-5 to TRBJ2-3, with D maybe TRBD1 (5 bases). The CDR3 contains 16 residues. Germline assignment: CDR1 MNHEY and CDR2 SVGAGI. Trimming pared 0 bases from V and 3 bases from J, leaving 13 bases between. CDR3 DNA sequence: TGTGCCAGCAGTTACTCCGGCAGGGTTAGTACAGATACGCAGTATTTT. Protein: CASSYSGRVSTDTQYF.

In the case of this clone: At one end the junction does not follow the germline gene, possibly because of a read error. V and J are TRBV7-7 and TRBJ2-2; D is unresolved. Germline V gene sequence: CDR1 SSHAT, CDR2 FNYEAQ (reference sequence). The CDR3 has 14 amino acids. The CDR3 loop is CASSLHPNTGELFF. In DNA form, the CDR3 reads TGTGCTAGCAGCTTGCACCCTAACACCGGGGAGCTGTTTTTT.

The V gene is TRBV19, the J gene TRBJ1-2; 7 nucleotides align to TRBD1. CDR1 is LNHDA and CDR2 is SQIVND in the germline V gene (reference sequence). The CDR3 covers 16 residues. The V and J ends lost 4 bases and 5 bases, in that order; junction bases with no gene match: 13. Written as DNA, the CDR3 is TGTGCCAGTAGTAAGAGGGCAGGGGGAATTAAGTATGGCTACACCTTC. It yields the protein CASSKRAGGIKYGYTF.

The gene calls are TRBV9 and TRBJ2-7, with D possibly matching TRBD1 (7 bases). The CDR3 has 16 amino acids. Deletions cut 3 bases from V and 6 bases from J, with 22 bases between. Germline V gives CDR1 SGDLS, CDR2 YYNGEE. CDR3 DNA: TGTGCCAGCAGCGGCAGAGGAGGAGGGCAGGGGGGCGAGCAGTACTTC. This encodes CASSGRGGGQGGEQYF.

The J gene is TRBJ1-1, the V gene TRBV18; D perhaps matches TRBD1 (5 bases). The CDR3 consists of 15 residues. V lost 1 base and J 2 bases, leaving 11 bases between the germline ends. The germline gives CDR1 KGHSH, CDR2 LQKENI. CDR3 amino acids: CASSPRGVRNTEAFF. The CDR3 bases are TGTGCCAGCTCACCACGGGGGGTTCGTAACACTGAAGCTTTCTTT.

In this sample, this clone turned up a few times. V and J are TRBV18 and TRBJ2-2, with TRBD2 matching over 9 bases. J lost 4 bases, V lost 4 bases, and 4 bases had no gene match. The CDR3 is 15 residues long. The V gene's germline CDR1 is KGHSH and CDR2 LQKENI. The CDR3, as DNA: TGTGCCAGCTCACGAAGCGGGGGGTTCACCGGGGAGCTGTTTTTT. Translated, it gives CASSRSGGFTGELFF. The whole variable domain, remainder taken from reference TRBV18 and TRBJ2-2, is NAGVMQNPRHLVRRRGQEARLRCSPMKGHSHVYWYRQLPEEGLKFMVYLQKENIIDESGMPKERFSAEFPKEGPSILRIQQVVRGDSAAYFCASSRSGGFTGELFFGEGSRLTVL.

This clone was seen a few times. CDR3 protein: CASSSRLAGTFNEQFF. The CDR3 DNA is TGTGCCAGCAGCTCCAGACTAGCGGGAACCTTCAATGAGCAGTTCTTC. The rearrangement joins TRBV7-9 to TRBJ2-1, with 11 nucleotides matching TRBD2. CDR3 size: 16 residues. The V and J ends lost 4 bases and 6 bases, in that order; junction bases with no gene match: 8. The germline CDR1 and CDR2 sequences are SEHNR and FQNEAQ (reference sequence). The full variable domain, with the rest looked up from reference TRBV7-9 and TRBJ2-1, is DTGVSQNPRHKITKRGQNVTFRCDPISEHNRLYWYRQTLGQGPEFLTYFQNEAQLEKSRLLSDRFSAERPKGSFSTLEIQRTEQGDSAMYLCASSSRLAGTFNEQFFGPGTRLTVL.

This clone was seen a handful of times. The chain joins TRBV18 to TRBJ2-3, with TRBD2 matching over 7 bases. The ends lost 3 bases at V and 1 base at J; junction bases unmatched: 10. This CDR3 spans 17 amino acids. Germline CDR1 is KGHSH and CDR2 is LQKENI. The CDR3 sequence is CASSPILGGGRTDTQYF. The CDR3 nucleotides read TGTGCCAGCTCACCGATCCTGGGCGGGGGACGCACAGATACGCAGTATTTT.

The genes are TRBV6-5 and TRBJ1-5, with D maybe TRBD1 (5 bases). V was pared by 2 bases and J by 6 bases, with 14 bases between. There are 15 residues in the CDR3. Germline lookup yields CDR1 MNHEY and CDR2 SVGAGI. CDR3 protein: CASSYAGTGRQPQHF. The CDR3, as DNA: TGTGCCAGCAGTTACGCAGGGACGGGGCGTCAGCCCCAGCATTTT.

This CDR3 reads CASSRAGSRYEQYF. DNA of the CDR3: TGTGCCAGCAGCCGGGCCGGGTCCCGCTACGAGCAGTACTTC. V gene TRBV7-9 combines with J gene TRBJ2-7; D not resolved. Trimming pared 5 bases from V and 3 bases from J, leaving 14 bases between. The CDR3 totals 14 residues. Germline CDR1 is SEHNR and CDR2 is FQNEAQ (reference sequence). Supplemented by reference TRBV7-9 and TRBJ2-7, the full variable domain reads DTGVSQNPRHKITKRGQNVTFRCDPISEHNRLYWYRQTLGQGPEFLTYFQNEAQLEKSRLLSDRFSAERPKGSFSTLEIQRTEQGDSAMYLCASSRAGSRYEQYFGPGTRLTVT.